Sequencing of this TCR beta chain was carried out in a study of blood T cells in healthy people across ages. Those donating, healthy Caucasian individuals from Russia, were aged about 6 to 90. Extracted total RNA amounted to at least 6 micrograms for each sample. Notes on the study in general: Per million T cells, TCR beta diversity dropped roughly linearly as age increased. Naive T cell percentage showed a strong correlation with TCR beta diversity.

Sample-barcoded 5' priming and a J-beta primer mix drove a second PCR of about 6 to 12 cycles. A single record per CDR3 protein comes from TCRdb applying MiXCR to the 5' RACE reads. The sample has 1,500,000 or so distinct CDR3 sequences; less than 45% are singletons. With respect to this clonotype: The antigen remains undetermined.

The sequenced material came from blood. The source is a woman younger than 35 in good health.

The CDR3 spells CASSQVVTSGSGDTQYF. In DNA form, the CDR3 reads TGCGCCAGCAGCCAAGTTGTGACTAGCGGGAGTGGGGATACGCAGTATTTT. The chain employs TRBV4-3 and TRBJ2-3; 12 nucleotides line up with TRBD2. V trimming: 1 base; J trimming: 6 bases; junction bases outside the gene matches: 8. CDR3 length: 17 amino acids. Germline CDR1 reads LGHNA; CDR2 reads YSLEER.